This T cell receptor (beta chain) was identified in a study of blood T cell repertoires in COVID-19. Overall study: The origin of the acute and convalescent COVID-19 samples was the United States, Italy and Spain.

This clone showed up just a few times. Everyone who took part was roughly 18 to 89 years old, and they came from fewer than 25 US areas. V lost 5 bases and J lost 5; bases outside the gene matches: 4. The CDR3 covers 13 residues. TCRdb's copy holds only in-frame clones and misses some; the assay was immunoSEQ multiplex PCR. The sample records about 300,000 clones, roughly 87% being singletons. The source of this sequence is a woman in her thirties who had recovered from COVID-19. The sequenced sample was PBMCs or T cells enriched from blood (not recorded which). The rearrangement uses TRBV12-3 or TRBV12-4 and TRBJ1-2; TRBD1 aligns across 8 bases. The CDR3 DNA sequence: TGTGCCAGCAGTCCCCGACAGGGGTATGGCTACACCTTC. Translated: CASSPRQGYGYTF.